This T cell receptor (beta chain) comes out of a study of cytomegalovirus exposure and HLA in healthy donors. The study ran its PCR with 60 Vbeta and 13 Jbeta primers. Generated by immunoSEQ multiplex PCR, the TCRdb table keeps only in-frame clones and is missing some. The repertoire holds 64,000 or so clones, with about two thirds as singletons. In nominal health when sampled, donors likely had unrecorded immune exposures nonetheless. J was trimmed by 1 base and V by 7 bases; bases with no gene match: 5. CDR1 and CDR2 from the germline V gene are MGHDK and SYGVNS. CDR3 length: 14 amino acids. Study observations and caveats: Rare TCR sequences dominated, though some public TCRs recurred in many donors. What a later analysis reportedly showed was that an Asian-associated ancestry cluster had fewer N-insertions than the approximately 720-donor mean. In a later analysis, parvovirus B19, influenza, CMV and Epstein-Barr virus appeared linked to several top co-occurrence clusters.

Points on this clone: Its antigen is unidentified.

The rearrangement links TRBV25-1 to TRBJ2-7, with 9 bases lining up with TRBD2. The receptor comes from a woman aged 50 to 65 in good health and CMV-seropositive. The sequencing input was PBMCs. In DNA, the CDR3 is TGTGCCAGCAAGGAGAGCGGGGGGTCCTACGAGCAGTACTTC. This gives the protein CASKESGGSYEQYF.